Given below is one T cell receptor (beta chain) in context. This clonotype was detected only a few times. Its specific antigen is unknown. No much larger clonotype is one base removed from it; base qualities were not supplied. The entry originates in a study of T-cell memory formation after mild COVID-19 (dated by TCRdb to the early 2020s). Study-wide context: TCR sequence clusters from the two donors were found to be largely donor specific. T-cell clones expanding and contracting after mild COVID-19 in a couple of donors were tracked by longitudinal TCRalpha and TCRbeta repertoire sequencing. Two young, previously healthy adult volunteers, one female and one male, were included in the cohort. Overall study results and their limits: Clones that contracted from day 15 to 85 showed balanced CD4/CD8 phenotypes, whereas a second wave of clones that expanded from day 15 to 37 leaned towards CD4+. Whether the second-wave clones peaking on day 37 were SARS-CoV-2 specific was not confirmed. Some responding clones were detected in pre-infection memory, which suggested that pre-existing cross-reactive memory T cells had joined the SARS-CoV-2 response. Contracting CD4+ clones appeared mostly in the CM and EM memory subsets, whereas CD8+ clones were enriched in EMRA. Only two mild cases were covered in the study, and larger cohorts including severe cases with pre-infection samples were considered necessary.

PBMCs were isolated by Ficoll-Paque density gradient centrifugation. Including the terminal cysteine and phenylalanine, the CDR3 comprises 15 residues. The CDR3 DNA has 45 bases and is translated from base 1. V is pared back by 2 bases and J by 2 bases, with 13 bases lying between the germline termini. In the germline V gene (reference sequence), CDR1 corresponds to MNHEY and CDR2 to SMNVEV. The run used an Illumina NovaSeq 6000. TCRalpha and TCRbeta cDNA libraries were constructed by 5'RACE with constant-segment primers, with sample barcodes and unique molecular identifiers being introduced. Trizol reagent was used to extract RNA from every sample. Library amplification was performed in two PCR steps, and a second sample barcode and Illumina TruSeq adapters were introduced in the second step. Sequencing of the libraries was done on an Illumina NovaSeq, producing 2 x 150 bp paired-end reads. The published analysis was carried out like this. The reads were demultiplexed and collapsed into UMI-guided consensus sequences using migec v1.2.7. Using mixcr v2.1.11, UMI consensuses were aligned to TRA and TRB V and J templates and then assembled into clonotypes. A clonotype was counted as expanded or contracted only if both edgeR and NoisET called the change significant, with noise models trained on biological replicates. edgeR calls used a false discovery rate-adjusted p below 0.01 and a log2 fold-change threshold of 1. PCA with hierarchical clustering of max-normalized trajectories of the 1000 most abundant clonotypes was used as exploratory dynamics analysis. Separately sequenced CD4+ and CD8+ repertoires were used to assign the CD4 or CD8 phenotype of responding clones. Through fastp at Q25 and MiXCR, TCRdb rebuilt clones from the public reads, retaining in-frame beta chains. Rows are combined by CDR3 protein, so each entry shows the most common genes and DNA. The V and J calls come from TCRdb's annotation, not from the publication. Across this sample there are roughly 300,000 distinct CDR3 sequences, with 8% to 10% seen only once. Jointly, the top ten make up 22% of the sample.

This receptor was identified in a man younger than 30 who had mild COVID-19 (a few samples of this study predate the infection). The sample titles of this study are shuffled in the database, so cell type and time point are left out; the donor was told from shared clones. This sequence uses TRBV27 and TRBJ2-7, with TRBD1 as a weak D call on 5 bases. Specimen: PBMCs or a T cell subset sorted from them (not recorded which). The DNA is TGTGCCAGCAGTTTAACGGCACAGGCCCCCTACGAGCAGTACTTC. Its translation reads: CASSLTAQAPYEQYF.